This T cell receptor beta chain was captured by sequencing in a study of blood T cell repertoires in COVID-19. Study as a whole: The United States, Italy and Spain provided the acute and convalescent COVID-19 samples. Sources were T cells, B-cell-depleted T cells, or PBMCs; the material itself was cDNA or gDNA.

Seattle patient enrollment occurred during active infection, with longitudinal follow-up thereafter. With 4 bases removed from V and 0 bases from J, the gap between germline ends came to 5 bases. The CDR3 spans 13 residues. Germline V gene sequence: CDR1 MDHEN, CDR2 SYDVKM. Authors' methods: How many nucleated cells were present was estimated from reference gene primer amplification. Assay used: immunoSEQ multiplex PCR; TCRdb lists only in-frame clones, some missing. For V, J and clone size, that table is used; D and trimming come from the DNA. The sample has 150,000 to 200,000 clones; roughly 76% are singletons.

The material sequenced was peripheral blood. The source is a woman of 80 years or more with COVID-19, enrolled during active disease. The chain is built from TRBV28 and TRBJ2-3; D might be TRBD2 (5 bases). CDR3 region: CASSWTSTDTQYF. The DNA for the CDR3 is TGTGCCAGCAGTTGGACTAGCACAGATACGCAGTATTTT.